The following is a T cell receptor beta chain sequence with its context. TCR beta CDR3 sequences were amplified from RNA transcripts. The HTBI primer set served for first-round RT-PCR of the TCR CDR3. TCRdb redid the calling of the multiplex PCR reads with MiXCR, one entry per CDR3 protein. The profile covers hundreds of thousands of distinct CDR3 sequences, with 13% to 15% appearing a single time and about 10% taken by the ten largest. Thyroid ultrasound, orbital computed tomography, clinical symptoms, and serum thyroxine and TRAb underpinned diagnoses. PBMCs were sourced from less than 12 ml fresh peripheral blood. This entry is derived from a study of T cells in Graves' hyperthyroidism and ophthalmopathy. Study as a whole: Prior to any treatment, at the point of initial diagnosis, peripheral blood was collected.

This CDR3 contains 14 residues. The germline gives CDR1 ENHRY, CDR2 SYGVKD. J lost 3 bases, V lost 4 bases, and 5 bases had no gene match. The J gene is TRBJ1-1, the V gene TRBV10-3; the match to TRBD1 covers 7 bases. The TCR sequence derives from a woman aged 18-30 years with Graves' hyperthyroidism. The sample taken for sequencing was blood. The CDR3 coding sequence is TGTGCCATCAGTGGGACAGGTGGGGACACTGAAGCTTTCTTT. Translated: CAISGTGGDTEAFF.